This T cell receptor (beta chain) is drawn from a study of blood T cell repertoires in COVID-19. Turning to the study itself: From the United States, Italy and Spain came samples of acute and convalescent COVID-19. From T cells, B-cell-depleted T cells, or PBMCs came the material, which was cDNA or gDNA.

As originally analysed: Researchers report that nucleated cell counts were estimated from reference gene primer amplification. The assay was immunoSEQ multiplex PCR, and TCRdb's table has in-frame clones only and misses some. Clone size and the V and J calls come from that table; the DNA yielded D and trimming. The table shows 200,000 to 250,000 clones, with over 70% occurring only once. CDR1 MDHEN and CDR2 SYDVKM come from the germline V gene. This CDR3 is built from 15 residues. The V gene lost 5 bases and the J gene lost 8 bases, with 21 bases spanning the gap. This TCR derives from a woman between 65 and 79 years old with acute or convalescent COVID-19. What was sequenced was peripheral blood. V usage is TRBV28 and J usage is TRBJ1-2; tentative D call: TRBD1 (6 bases). The CDR3 reads CASSPPVTGRGGYTF. The CDR3 bases are TGTGCCAGCAGTCCACCTGTAACAGGGAGAGGAGGCTACACCTTC.